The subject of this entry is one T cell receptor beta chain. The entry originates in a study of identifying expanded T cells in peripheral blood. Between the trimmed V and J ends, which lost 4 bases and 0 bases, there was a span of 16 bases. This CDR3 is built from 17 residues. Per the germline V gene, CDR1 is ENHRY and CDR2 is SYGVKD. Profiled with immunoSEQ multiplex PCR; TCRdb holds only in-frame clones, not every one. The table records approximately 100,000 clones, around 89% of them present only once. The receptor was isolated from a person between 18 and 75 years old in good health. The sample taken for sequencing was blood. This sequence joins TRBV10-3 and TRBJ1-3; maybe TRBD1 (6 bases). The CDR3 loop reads CAISARDNQFSGNTIYF. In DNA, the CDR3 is TGTGCCATCAGTGCGCGGGACAATCAATTCTCTGGAAACACCATATATTTT.